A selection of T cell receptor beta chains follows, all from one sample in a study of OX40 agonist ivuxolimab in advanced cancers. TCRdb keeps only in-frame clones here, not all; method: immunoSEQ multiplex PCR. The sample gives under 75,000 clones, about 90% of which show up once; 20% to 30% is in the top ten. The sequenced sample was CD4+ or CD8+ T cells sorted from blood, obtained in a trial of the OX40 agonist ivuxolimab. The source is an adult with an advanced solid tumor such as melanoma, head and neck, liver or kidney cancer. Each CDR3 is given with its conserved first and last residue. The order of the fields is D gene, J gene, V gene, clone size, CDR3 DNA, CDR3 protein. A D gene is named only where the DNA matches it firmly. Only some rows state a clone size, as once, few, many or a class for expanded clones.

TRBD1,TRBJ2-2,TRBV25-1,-,TGTGCCAGCGGGACAGAGAACACCGGGGAGCTGTTTTTT,CASGTENTGELFF
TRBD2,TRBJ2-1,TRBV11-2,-,TGTGCCAGCGAACGGGAGGCCTCCTACAATGAGCAGTTCTTC,CASEREASYNEQFF
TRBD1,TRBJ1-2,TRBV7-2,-,TGTGCCAGCAGTTGGACAGGGGTGGGGCTAAGGGATGGCTACACCTTC,CASSWTGVGLRDGYTF
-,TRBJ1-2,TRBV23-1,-,TGCGCCAGCAGTCAATCTGTGGTTAACTATGGCTACACCTTC,CASSQSVVNYGYTF
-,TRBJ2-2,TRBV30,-,TGTGCCTGGAGCGAGGTCACCGGGGAGCTGTTTTTT,CAWSEVTGELFF
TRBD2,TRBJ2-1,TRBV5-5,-,TGTGCCAGCAGCTTGGATTTGCGGGAGGGCAATGAGCAGTTCTTC,CASSLDLREGNEQFF
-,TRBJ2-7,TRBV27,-,TGTGCCAGCAGTCCTACCCCGACAGACTCCTACGAGCAGTACTTC,CASSPTPTDSYEQYF
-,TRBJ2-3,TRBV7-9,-,TGTGCCAGCAGCTTGGGCGCAGATACGCAGTATTTT,CASSLGADTQYF
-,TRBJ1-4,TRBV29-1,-,TGCAGCGGACTAACAGGCTCTAATGAAAAACTGTTTTTT,CSGLTGSNEKLFF
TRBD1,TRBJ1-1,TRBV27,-,TGTGCCAGCAGTTTACAGACAGCGACAGGGTACACTGAAGCTTTCTTT,CASSLQTATGYTEAFF
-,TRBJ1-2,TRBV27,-,TGTGCCAGCAGTTTGCTGAGTGGGTATGGCTACACCTTC,CASSLLSGYGYTF
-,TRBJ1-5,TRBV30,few,TGTGCCTGGAGTTGGGAGGGGTCACTCAATCAGCCCCAGCATTTT,CAWSWEGSLNQPQHF
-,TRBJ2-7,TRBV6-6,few,TGTGCCAGCAGTTACGCGAGGGACGAGCAGTACTTC,CASSYARDEQYF
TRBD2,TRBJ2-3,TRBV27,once,TGTGCCAGCAGTCCAGGACTAGCGGGAGGGTTAGATACGCAGTATTTT,CASSPGLAGGLDTQYF
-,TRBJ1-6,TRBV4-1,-,TGCGCCAGCAGCCTAGCAGGGGAGATCATCTCCTATAATTCACCCCTCCACTTT,CASSLAGEIISYNSPLHF
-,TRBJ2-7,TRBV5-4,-,TGTGCCAGCAGCTTGGAGGGTCAGATTGAGTACGAGCAGTACTTC,CASSLEGQIEYEQYF
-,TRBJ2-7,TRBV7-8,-,TGTGCCAGCAGCTCCCCCGGTGGCGAGCAGTACTTC,CASSSPGGEQYF
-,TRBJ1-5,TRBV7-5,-,TGTGCCAGAAGCTTAGACAGGGGTACCAATCAGCCCCAGCATTTT,CARSLDRGTNQPQHF
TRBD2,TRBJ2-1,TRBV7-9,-,TGTGCCAGCAGCTTCCGGGGGGATGAGCAGTTCTTC,CASSFRGDEQFF
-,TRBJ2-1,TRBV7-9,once,TGTGCCAGCAGCTTAGCAAGGACCCTCCGGAATGAGCAGTTCTTC,CASSLARTLRNEQFF